The text below deals with one T cell receptor (beta chain). What it recognizes is unknown. This sample was included in a study of immune evolution from preneoplasia to lung adenocarcinoma. Whole-study results and caveats: Highest clonality occurred in KRAS-mutant, not EGFR-mutant or double wild-type, nodules.

Clones were read by immunoSEQ multiplex PCR, and TCRdb kept only the in-frame ones, dropping some. Seen here are fewer than 5,000 clones, 79% observed once, and the top ten hold 29%. The CDR3 is 14 residues long. The ends lost 4 bases at V and 11 bases at J; junction bases unmatched: 14. The germline V gene has CDR1 SGHRS and CDR2 YFSETQ. The chain combines TRBV5-1 with TRBJ2-5; 7 nucleotides align to TRBD2. Sequences were obtained from FFPE invasive lung adenocarcinoma tissue. The TCR comes from a person between 35 and 59 years old with lung adenocarcinoma. Some clones in this sample may be carry-over from other donors' samples. The CDR3: CASSPGLEAGEQYF. Here the CDR3 DNA reads TGCGCCAGCAGCCCCGGACTAGAGGCTGGGGAGCAGTACTTC.